Listed below are T cell receptor beta chains from one sample, sequenced in a study of T cell changes during pregnancy in multiple sclerosis. Using immunoSEQ multiplex PCR, the repertoire was profiled, and TCRdb retains in-frame clones only, with some absent. The top ten clones hold 2% to 2.5% of a sample with about 67,000 clones, around 92% of them seen once. Sequenced material: peripheral blood, taken in the first trimester of pregnancy. The receptors were gathered from a female donor with multiple sclerosis, enrolled in a pregnancy study. The CDR3 runs from the conserved cysteine through the conserved F or W. A D gene is named only where the DNA matches it firmly. Expanded clones are given a class, and other clones once, few, many or no size at all.

size: -; V: TRBV9; J: TRBJ2-2; D: -; DNA: TGTGCCAGCAGCCCGAACATTCTCACAACCGGGGAGCTGTTTTTT; CDR3: CASSPNILTTGELFF
size: -; V: TRBV5-5; J: TRBJ2-3; D: -; DNA: TGTGCCAGCAGCCCCCCCTTGGGGCGGCTTGAAATAGACACGCAGTATTTT; CDR3: CASSPPLGRLEIDTQYF
size: once; V: TRBV28; J: TRBJ1-5; D: -; DNA: TGTGCCAGCAGTTTACCGGCAGGGCCTAATCAGCCCCAGCATTTT; CDR3: CASSLPAGPNQPQHF
size: -; V: TRBV2; J: TRBJ2-7; D: TRBD2; DNA: TGTGCCAGCAGAGCCGGGACTAGCGGGGGGCCGTCCTACGAGCAGTACTTC; CDR3: CASRAGTSGGPSYEQYF
size: -; V: TRBV2; J: TRBJ2-1; D: -; DNA: TGTGCCAGCAGTGAGCGGCGTTCCTACAATGAGCAGTTCTTC; CDR3: CASSERRSYNEQFF
size: -; V: TRBV5-4; J: TRBJ2-2; D: TRBD2; DNA: TGTGCCAGCAGCTTGTCCAGCGGGAGGGTGGAGCTGTTTTTT; CDR3: CASSLSSGRVELFF
size: -; V: TRBV7-9; J: TRBJ1-1; D: -; DNA: TGTGCCAGCAGCTTAGAGGGAGAGAGGACTGAAGCTTTCTTT; CDR3: CASSLEGERTEAFF
size: -; V: TRBV27; J: TRBJ1-5; D: TRBD1; DNA: TGTGCCAGCAGCTTGACAGGGTTGGTCAATCAGCCCCAGCATTTT; CDR3: CASSLTGLVNQPQHF
size: -; V: TRBV27; J: TRBJ1-1; D: -; DNA: TGTGCCAGCGGTCTCCGGGGGGGGGAAGCTTTCTTT; CDR3: CASGLRGGEAFF
size: -; V: TRBV19; J: TRBJ2-7; D: TRBD2; DNA: TGTGCCAGTAGACGCGATCGCGGGAGCTCCTACGAGCAGTACTTC; CDR3: CASRRDRGSSYEQYF
size: -; V: TRBV18; J: TRBJ2-2; D: TRBD1; DNA: TGTGCCAGCTCACCCAATCAACAGGGGCGCGTTACCGGGGAGCTGTTTTTT; CDR3: CASSPNQQGRVTGELFF
size: -; V: TRBV7-8; J: TRBJ1-1; D: -; DNA: TGTGCCAGCAGCTGGGAAAGGGGAACTGAAGCTTTCTTT; CDR3: CASSWERGTEAFF
size: -; V: TRBV28; J: TRBJ1-2; D: -; DNA: TGTGCCAGCAGTTCAGGGGCACCAAATGGCTACACCTTC; CDR3: CASSSGAPNGYTF
size: -; V: TRBV5-1; J: TRBJ1-1; D: -; DNA: TGCGCCAGCAGCTTGGTATCGGGGGGGGACCACACTGAAGCTTTCTTT; CDR3: CASSLVSGGDHTEAFF
size: -; V: TRBV30; J: TRBJ2-1; D: -; DNA: TGTGCCTGGAGTGCGGGACTTTACAATGAGCAGTTCTTC; CDR3: CAWSAGLYNEQFF
size: once; V: TRBV2; J: TRBJ1-2; D: -; DNA: TGTGCCAGCAGTGGCGAGGCCAGCTATGGCTACACCTTC; CDR3: CASSGEASYGYTF
size: -; V: TRBV6-1; J: TRBJ2-3; D: -; DNA: TGTGCCAGCAGTGCAGGGGGGAGCACAGATACGCAGTATTTT; CDR3: CASSAGGSTDTQYF
size: -; V: TRBV7-9; J: TRBJ2-2; D: -; DNA: TGTGCCAGCAGCTCAATCGCTGGAGGTAACACCGGGGAGCTGTTTTTT; CDR3: CASSSIAGGNTGELFF
size: -; V: TRBV18; J: TRBJ2-1; D: -; DNA: TGTGCCAGCTCAGTACGTAGCTCCTACAATGAGCAGTTCTTC; CDR3: CASSVRSSYNEQFF
size: few; V: TRBV19; J: TRBJ1-4; D: -; DNA: TGTGCCAGTAGTAACACGGAGAATGAAAAACTGTTTTTT; CDR3: CASSNTENEKLFF